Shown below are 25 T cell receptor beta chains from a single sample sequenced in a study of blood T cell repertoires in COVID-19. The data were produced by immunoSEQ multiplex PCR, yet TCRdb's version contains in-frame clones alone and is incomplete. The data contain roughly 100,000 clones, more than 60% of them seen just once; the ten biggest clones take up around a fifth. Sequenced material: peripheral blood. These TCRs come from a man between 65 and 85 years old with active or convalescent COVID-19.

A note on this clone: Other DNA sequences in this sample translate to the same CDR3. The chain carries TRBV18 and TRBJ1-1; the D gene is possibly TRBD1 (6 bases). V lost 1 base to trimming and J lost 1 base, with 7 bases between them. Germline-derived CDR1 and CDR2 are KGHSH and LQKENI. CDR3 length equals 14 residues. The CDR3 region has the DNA TGTGCCAGCTCACCACGACAGGAGAACACTGAAGCTTTCTTT. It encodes CASSPRQENTEAFF. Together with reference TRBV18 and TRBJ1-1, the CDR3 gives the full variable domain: NAGVMQNPRHLVRRRGQEARLRCSPMKGHSHVYWYRQLPEEGLKFMVYLQKENIIDESGMPKERFSAEFPKEGPSILRIQQVVRGDSAAYFCASSPRQENTEAFFGQGTRLTVV.

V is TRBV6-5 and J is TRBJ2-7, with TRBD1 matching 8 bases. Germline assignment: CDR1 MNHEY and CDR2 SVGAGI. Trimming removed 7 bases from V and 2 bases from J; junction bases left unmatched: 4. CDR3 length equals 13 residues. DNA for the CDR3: TGTGCCAGCAATTGGGACAGGCCCTACGAGCAGTACTTC. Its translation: CASNWDRPYEQYF.

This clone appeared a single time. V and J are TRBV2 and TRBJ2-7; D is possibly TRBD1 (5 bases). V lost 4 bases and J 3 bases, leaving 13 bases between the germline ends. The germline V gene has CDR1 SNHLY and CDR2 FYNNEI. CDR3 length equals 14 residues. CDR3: CASSADRQNYEQYF. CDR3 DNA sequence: TGTGCCAGCAGTGCCGACAGACAGAACTACGAGCAGTACTTC.

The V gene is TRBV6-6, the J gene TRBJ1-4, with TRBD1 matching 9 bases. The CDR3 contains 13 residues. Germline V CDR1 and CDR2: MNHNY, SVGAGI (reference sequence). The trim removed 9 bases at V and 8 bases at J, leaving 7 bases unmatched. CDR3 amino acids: CASTGGQGEKLFF. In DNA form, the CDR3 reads TGTGCCAGTACAGGGGGCCAAGGGGAAAAACTGTTTTTT.

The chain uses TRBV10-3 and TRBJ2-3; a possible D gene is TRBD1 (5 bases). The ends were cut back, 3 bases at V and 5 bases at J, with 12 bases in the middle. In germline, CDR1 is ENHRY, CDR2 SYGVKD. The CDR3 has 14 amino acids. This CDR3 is CAISDSRAGDTQYF. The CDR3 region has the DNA TGTGCCATCAGTGATAGCAGGGCAGGAGATACGCAGTATTTT.

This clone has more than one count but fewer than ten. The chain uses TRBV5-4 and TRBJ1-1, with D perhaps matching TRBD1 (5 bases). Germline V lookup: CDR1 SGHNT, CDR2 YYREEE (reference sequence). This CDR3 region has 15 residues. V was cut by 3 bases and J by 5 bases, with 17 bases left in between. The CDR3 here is CASSSGGVRGTEAFF. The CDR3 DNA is TGTGCCAGCAGCTCGGGGGGGGTGAGGGGTACTGAAGCTTTCTTT.

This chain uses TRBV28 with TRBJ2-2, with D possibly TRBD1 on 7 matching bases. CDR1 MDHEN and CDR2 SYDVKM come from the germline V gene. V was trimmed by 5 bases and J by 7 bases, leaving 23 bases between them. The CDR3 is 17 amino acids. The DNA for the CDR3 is TGTGCCAGCAGTGTCTTGGCGGGACAGTTGGCCGGCGGGGAGCTGTTTTTT. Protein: CASSVLAGQLAGGELFF.

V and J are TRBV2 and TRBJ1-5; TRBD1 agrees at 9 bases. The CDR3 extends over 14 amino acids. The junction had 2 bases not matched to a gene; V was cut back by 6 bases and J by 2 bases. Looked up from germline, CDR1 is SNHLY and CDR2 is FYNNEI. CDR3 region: CASSRTGGNQPQHF. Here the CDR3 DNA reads TGTGCCAGCAGCAGGACAGGGGGCAATCAGCCCCAGCATTTT.

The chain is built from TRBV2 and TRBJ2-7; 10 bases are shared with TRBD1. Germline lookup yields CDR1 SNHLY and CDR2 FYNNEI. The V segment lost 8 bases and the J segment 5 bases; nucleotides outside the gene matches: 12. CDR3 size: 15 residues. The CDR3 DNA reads TGTGCCAGCTGGGGCGCCGGGACAGGGGTACACGAGCAGTACTTC. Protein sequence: CASWGAGTGVHEQYF.

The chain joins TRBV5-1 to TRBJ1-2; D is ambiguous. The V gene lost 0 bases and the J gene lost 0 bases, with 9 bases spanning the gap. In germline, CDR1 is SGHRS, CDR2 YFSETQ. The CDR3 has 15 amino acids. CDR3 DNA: TGCGCCAGCAGCTTGGCCCTGGTAGCTAACTATGGCTACACCTTC. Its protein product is CASSLALVANYGYTF.

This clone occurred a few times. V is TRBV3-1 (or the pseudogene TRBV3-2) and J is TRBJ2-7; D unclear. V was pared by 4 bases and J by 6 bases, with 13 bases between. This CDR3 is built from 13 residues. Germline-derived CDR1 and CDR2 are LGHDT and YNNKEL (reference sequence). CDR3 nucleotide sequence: TGTGCCAGCAGCCTCCTACTCTCGGGCGAGCAGTACTTC. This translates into CASSLLLSGEQYF.

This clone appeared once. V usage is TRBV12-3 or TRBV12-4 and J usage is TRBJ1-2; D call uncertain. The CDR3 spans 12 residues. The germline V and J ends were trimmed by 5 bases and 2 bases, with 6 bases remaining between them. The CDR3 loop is CASSTLNYGYTF. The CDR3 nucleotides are TGTGCCAGCAGTACTCTCAACTATGGCTACACCTTC.

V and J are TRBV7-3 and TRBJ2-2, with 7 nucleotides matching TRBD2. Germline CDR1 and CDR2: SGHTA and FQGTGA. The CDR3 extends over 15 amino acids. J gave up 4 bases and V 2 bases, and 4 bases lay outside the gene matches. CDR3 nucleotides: TGTGCCAGCAGCTTATCGGGAGGTCCCACCGGGGAGCTGTTTTTT. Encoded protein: CASSLSGGPTGELFF.

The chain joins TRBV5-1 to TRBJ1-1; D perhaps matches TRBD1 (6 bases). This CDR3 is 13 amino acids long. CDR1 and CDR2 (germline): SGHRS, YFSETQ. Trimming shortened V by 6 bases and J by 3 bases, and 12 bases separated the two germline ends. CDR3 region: CASIGGAHTEAFF. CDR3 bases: TGCGCCAGCATCGGGGGGGCGCACACTGAAGCTTTCTTT.

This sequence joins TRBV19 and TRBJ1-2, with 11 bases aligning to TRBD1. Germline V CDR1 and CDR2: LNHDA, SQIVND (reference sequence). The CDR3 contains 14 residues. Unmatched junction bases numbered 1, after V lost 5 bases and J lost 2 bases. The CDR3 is CASSGDRGNYGYTF. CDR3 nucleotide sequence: TGTGCCAGTAGTGGGGACAGGGGGAACTATGGCTACACCTTC.

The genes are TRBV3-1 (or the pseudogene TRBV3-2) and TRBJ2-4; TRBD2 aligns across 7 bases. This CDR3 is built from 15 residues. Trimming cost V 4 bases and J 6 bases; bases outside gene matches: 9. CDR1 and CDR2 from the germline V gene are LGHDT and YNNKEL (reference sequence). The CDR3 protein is CASSRLERDGNIQYF. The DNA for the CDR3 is TGTGCCAGCAGCCGCCTGGAGCGGGATGGAAACATTCAGTACTTC.

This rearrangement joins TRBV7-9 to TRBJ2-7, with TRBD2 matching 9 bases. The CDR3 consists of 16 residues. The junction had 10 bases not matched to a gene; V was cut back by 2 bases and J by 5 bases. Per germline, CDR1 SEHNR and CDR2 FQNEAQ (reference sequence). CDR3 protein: CASSLSAASGTHEQYF. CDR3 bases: TGTGCCAGCAGCTTAAGCGCGGCTAGCGGGACCCACGAGCAGTACTTC.

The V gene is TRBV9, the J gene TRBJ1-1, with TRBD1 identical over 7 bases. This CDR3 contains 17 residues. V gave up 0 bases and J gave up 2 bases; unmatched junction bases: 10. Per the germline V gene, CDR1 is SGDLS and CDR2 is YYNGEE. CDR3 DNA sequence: TGTGCCAGCAGCGTAGGAGGGGGCGCCCCCCCAAACACTGAAGCTTTCTTT. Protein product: CASSVGGGAPPNTEAFF.

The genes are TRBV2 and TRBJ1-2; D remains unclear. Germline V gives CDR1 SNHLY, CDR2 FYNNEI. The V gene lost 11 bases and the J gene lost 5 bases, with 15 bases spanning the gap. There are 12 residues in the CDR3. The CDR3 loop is CASRTDTYGYTF. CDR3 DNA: TGTGCCTCTCGGACTGACACTTATGGCTACACCTTC.

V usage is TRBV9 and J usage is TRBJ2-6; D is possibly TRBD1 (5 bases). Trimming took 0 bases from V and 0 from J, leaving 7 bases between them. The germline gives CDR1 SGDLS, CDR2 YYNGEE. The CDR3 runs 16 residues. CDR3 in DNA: TGTGCCAGCAGCGTAGGACAGTTCTCTGGGGCCAACGTCCTGACTTTC. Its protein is CASSVGQFSGANVLTF.

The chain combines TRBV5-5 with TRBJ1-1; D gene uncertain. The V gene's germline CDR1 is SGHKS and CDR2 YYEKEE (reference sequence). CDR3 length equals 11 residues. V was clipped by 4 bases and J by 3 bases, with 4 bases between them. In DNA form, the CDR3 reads TGTGCCAGCAGCCTCGACACTGAAGCTTTCTTT. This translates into CASSLDTEAFF.

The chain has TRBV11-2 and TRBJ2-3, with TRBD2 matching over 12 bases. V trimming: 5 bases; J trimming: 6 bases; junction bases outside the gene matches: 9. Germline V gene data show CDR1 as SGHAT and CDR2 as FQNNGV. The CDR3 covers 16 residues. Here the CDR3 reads CASSVGLAGKADTQYF. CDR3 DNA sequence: TGTGCCAGCAGCGTAGGACTAGCGGGAAAAGCGGATACGCAGTATTTT.

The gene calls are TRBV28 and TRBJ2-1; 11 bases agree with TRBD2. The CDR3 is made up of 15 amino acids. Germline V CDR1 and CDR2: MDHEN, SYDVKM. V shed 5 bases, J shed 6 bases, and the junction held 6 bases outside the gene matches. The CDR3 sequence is CASSGLAGGGNEQFF. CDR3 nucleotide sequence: TGTGCCAGCAGTGGATTAGCGGGAGGGGGCAATGAGCAGTTCTTC.

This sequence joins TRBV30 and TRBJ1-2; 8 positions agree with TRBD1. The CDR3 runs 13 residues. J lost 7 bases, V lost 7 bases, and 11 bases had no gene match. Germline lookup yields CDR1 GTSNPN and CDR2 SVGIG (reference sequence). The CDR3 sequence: CAFAQDTGGGYTF. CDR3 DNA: TGTGCCTTCGCCCAGGACACAGGGGGTGGCTACACCTTC.

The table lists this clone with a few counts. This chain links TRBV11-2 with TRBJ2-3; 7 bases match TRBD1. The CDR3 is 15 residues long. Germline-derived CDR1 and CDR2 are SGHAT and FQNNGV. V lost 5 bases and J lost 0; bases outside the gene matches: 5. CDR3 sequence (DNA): TGTGCCAGCAGCCGCGCAGGGGGAAGCACAGATACGCAGTATTTT. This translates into CASSRAGGSTDTQYF.